This TCR beta chain comes out of a study of T cells in Graves' hyperthyroidism and ophthalmopathy. Using RNA transcripts as the source, TCR beta CDR3 regions were amplified. When the TCR CDR3 underwent first-round RT-PCR, the HTBI primer set was used. TCRdb ran MiXCR on the multiplex PCR reads and lists one entry per CDR3 protein. The sample consists of 610,000 or so distinct CDR3 sequences, about 45% of them appearing once. The receptor comes from a woman younger than 30 with Graves' hyperthyroidism. Sequenced material: peripheral blood or thyroid tissue (not recorded which).

DNA of the CDR3: TGCAGCGTCGGGGACTTGGGGAATCAGTACTTC. Encoded protein: CSVGDLGNQYF. The chain links TRBV29-1 to TRBJ2-5; tentatively, D is TRBD2 (6 bases). CDR3 length: 11 amino acids. Trimming stripped 6 bases from V and 11 bases from J, with 16 bases between. The germline V gene has CDR1 SQVTM and CDR2 ANQGSEA.